The next 7 T cell receptor beta chains were all read from a single sample in a study of control samples from healthy donors and cancer patients. Assay used: immunoSEQ multiplex PCR; TCRdb lists only in-frame clones, some missing. This sample has 150,000 or so clones, with 94% found just once. Sequenced sample: blood. Source of these receptors: a woman in her thirties or forties in good health.

The genes are TRBV6-5 and TRBJ1-2; no definite D call. The CDR3 totals 14 residues. Germline lookup yields CDR1 MNHEY and CDR2 SVGAGI. V lost 7 bases and J lost 4, with 16 bases in between. The CDR3 sequence: CASIPGDRGYGYTF. CDR3 in DNA: TGTGCCAGCATCCCCGGGGATCGCGGCTATGGCTACACCTTC.

J is TRBJ2-3 and V is TRBV6-4; 7 bases are a match to TRBD1. Germline lookup yields CDR1 MRHNA and CDR2 SNTAGT. The CDR3 runs 15 residues. With 0 bases clipped from V and 2 bases from J, the junction kept 2 bases outside the gene matches. The CDR3 reads CASSDSTGPTDTQYF. CDR3 in DNA: TGTGCCAGCAGTGACTCGACAGGGCCCACAGATACGCAGTATTTT.

The gene calls are TRBV4-3 and TRBJ1-2; tentatively, D is TRBD1 (5 bases). The CDR3 has 16 amino acids. Trimming took off 0 bases at V and 4 bases at J, with 15 bases between the two ends. The germline CDR1 and CDR2 sequences are LGHNA and YSLEER. CDR3 in amino acids: CASSQEAGWVAYGYTF. CDR3 bases: TGCGCCAGCAGCCAAGAGGCAGGGTGGGTGGCCTATGGCTACACCTTC.

The chain uses TRBV5-1 and TRBJ2-1; 10 bases are shared with TRBD2. V was pared by 3 bases and J by 2 bases, with 5 bases of the junction left unmatched. The CDR3 covers 16 residues. Germline V gene data show CDR1 as SGHRS and CDR2 as YFSETQ. The CDR3 coding sequence is TGCGCCAGCAGCTGGAGTAGCGGGGGGACCTACAATGAGCAGTTCTTC. It translates to CASSWSSGGTYNEQFF.

The chain is built from TRBV4-3 and TRBJ1-2; weak D call: TRBD1 (5 bases). From germline, CDR1 is LGHNA and CDR2 YSLEER. The CDR3 is 15 amino acids. Trimming shortened V by 2 bases and J by 4 bases, and 14 bases separated the two germline ends. The DNA for the CDR3 is TGCGCCAGCAGCCAAACCGCCGGGGCAGCCTATGGCTACACCTTC. It translates to CASSQTAGAAYGYTF.

V gene TRBV7-9 combines with J gene TRBJ2-1, with 10 bases lining up with TRBD2. J was trimmed by 3 bases and V by 5 bases; bases with no gene match: 4. The CDR3 length is 15 residues. In germline, CDR1 is SEHNR, CDR2 FQNEAQ (reference sequence). This CDR3 reads CASSLLAGVYNEQFF. The CDR3 DNA reads TGTGCCAGCAGCCTCCTAGCGGGAGTCTACAATGAGCAGTTCTTC.

As DNA, the CDR3 is TGTGCCAGCAGTGAGCTAGCCGGGACAGGCAATCAGCCCCAGCATTTT. Protein: CASSELAGTGNQPQHF. The chain has TRBV6-1 and TRBJ1-5; 7 bases are shared with TRBD1. This CDR3 contains 16 residues. Trimming at V came to 3 bases and at J to 2 bases, leaving 7 bases not matched to a gene. Germline V gives CDR1 MNHNS, CDR2 SASEGT.